These 5 T cell receptor beta chains were all obtained from the same sample, sequenced in a study of shared clonotypes between healthy human individuals. Profiling relied on immunoSEQ multiplex PCR, and the TCRdb table lists in-frame clones only, not all of them. Found here are roughly 330,000 clones, around 72% of them singletons; the top ten hold about 9.3%. What was sequenced was memory CD4+ T cells sorted from blood. Subset specified: CD45RA-negative fraction. The receptors were sampled from a man aged 25-40 years in good health.

V gene TRBV19 combines with J gene TRBJ1-2, with 9 bases fitting TRBD1. The CDR3 extends over 15 amino acids. The germline V gene encodes CDR1 LNHDA and CDR2 SQIVND (reference sequence). J was trimmed by 2 bases and V by 5 bases; bases with no gene match: 6. CDR3 region: CASSGLGTGNYGYTF. In DNA form, the CDR3 reads TGTGCCAGTAGTGGTCTAGGGACAGGGAACTATGGCTACACCTTC.

This chain joins TRBV6-1 and TRBJ1-1; D is unclear. V lost 5 bases and J 2 bases, leaving 12 bases between the germline ends. Germline V gene lookup returns CDR1 MNHNS and CDR2 SASEGT. The CDR3 has 14 amino acids. CDR3 sequence: CASSFLAGNTEAFF. DNA of the CDR3: TGTGCCAGCAGTTTCTTAGCGGGAAACACTGAAGCTTTCTTT.

The J gene is TRBJ1-3, the V gene TRBV13; TRBD1 aligns across 9 bases. Germline CDR1 reads PRHDT; CDR2 reads FYEKMQ (reference sequence). The CDR3 covers 24 residues. Trimming removed 0 bases from V and 0 bases from J; junction bases left unmatched: 24. CDR3 sequence (DNA): TGTGCCAGCAGCTTAGGCCTAAAGTGGGGAGTAGGGACAGGGCCTTCTAACTCTGGAAACACCATATATTTT. Translated: CASSLGLKWGVGTGPSNSGNTIYF.

V gene TRBV4-1 combines with J gene TRBJ2-7, with TRBD2 as a possible D gene (5 bases). CDR1 is MGHRA, CDR2 YSYEKL, per germline. V gave up 8 bases and J gave up 2 bases, with 19 bases separating them. This CDR3 is built from 15 residues. The CDR3 coding sequence is TGCGCCAGCCAGCCACAAGCGGTCTCCACCTACGAGCAGTACTTC. It codes for CASQPQAVSTYEQYF.

The gene calls are TRBV2 and TRBJ2-3, with 11 bases lining up with TRBD2. The CDR3 is 19 residues long. Germline CDR1 SNHLY, CDR2 FYNNEI. V was pared by 8 bases and J by 0 bases, with 16 bases of the junction left unmatched. The CDR3 DNA reads as TGTGCCAGCGCTCGAAGGTCTAGCGGGAGGTTTTTAAGCACAGATACGCAGTATTTT. This translates into CASARRSSGRFLSTDTQYF.